This TCR beta chain was captured in a study of T cell repertoires in ileal Crohn's disease. Study outcomes and limitations: Sorted CD8 T cells held more high-frequency clones than CD4.

CDR3 size: 15 residues. The V gene end was trimmed by 4 bases and the J gene end by 8 bases; junction bases not matched to a gene: 8. Germline V gene lookup returns CDR1 SGHRS and CDR2 YFSETQ. Method: immunoSEQ multiplex PCR; TCRdb's copy keeps in-frame clones and lacks some. The table includes about 13,000 clones, roughly 73% detected once. As to time point: neoterminal ileum biopsy at postoperative endoscopy, about 6 months after surgery. Patients were adults with ileal or ileocolonic Crohn's disease needing resection. A few counts support this clone. What it recognizes is unknown. The chain links TRBV5-1 to TRBJ2-4, with TRBD1 matching over 11 bases. This receptor was obtained from an adult with Crohn's disease. Sequencing used ileal tissue. The CDR3 DNA reads as TGCGCCAGCAGCCGGGACAGGGGGAGTGGGGACATTCAGTACTTC. Protein product: CASSRDRGSGDIQYF. Drawing the rest from reference TRBV5-1 and TRBJ2-4, the complete variable domain is KAGVTQTPRYLIKTRGQQVTLSCSPISGHRSVSWYQQTPGQGLQFLFEYFSETQRNKGNFPGRFSGRQFSNSRSEMNVSTLELGDSALYLCASSRDRGSGDIQYFGAGTRLSVL.